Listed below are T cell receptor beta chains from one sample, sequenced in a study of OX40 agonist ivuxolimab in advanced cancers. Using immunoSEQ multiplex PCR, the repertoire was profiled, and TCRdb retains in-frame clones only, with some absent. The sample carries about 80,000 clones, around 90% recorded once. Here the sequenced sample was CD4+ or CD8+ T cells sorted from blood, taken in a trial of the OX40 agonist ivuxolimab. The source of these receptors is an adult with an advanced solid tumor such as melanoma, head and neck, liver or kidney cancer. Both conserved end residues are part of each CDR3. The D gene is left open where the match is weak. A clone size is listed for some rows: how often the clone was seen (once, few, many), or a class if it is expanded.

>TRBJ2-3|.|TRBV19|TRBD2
TGTGCCACTGCCCCGGGACTAGCGCACAGAGATACGCAGTATTTT
CATAPGLAHRDTQYF
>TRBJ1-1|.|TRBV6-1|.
TGTGCCAGCAGTGAGCGGAGGTGGGCCACTGAAGCTTTCTTT
CASSERRWATEAFF
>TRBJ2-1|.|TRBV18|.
TGTGCCAGCTCAACCCGTGATAGCAATGAGCAGTTCTTC
CASSTRDSNEQFF
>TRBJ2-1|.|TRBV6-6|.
TGTGCCAGCAGTTCTTATTACTACAATGAGCAGTTCTTC
CASSSYYYNEQFF
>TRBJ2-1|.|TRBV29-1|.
TGCAGCGTCAGACTAGTGAGGTCGGCTGAGCAGTTCTTC
CSVRLVRSAEQFF
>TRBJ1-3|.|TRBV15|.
TGTGCCACCAGCAGAGTCCCGGAACCCTCTGGAAACACCATATATTTT
CATSRVPEPSGNTIYF
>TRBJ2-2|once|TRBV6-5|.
TGTGCCAGCAGTCTTGGGCCCCCCGGGCGGGAGCTGTTTTTT
CASSLGPPGRELFF
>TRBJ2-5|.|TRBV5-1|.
TGCGCCAGCAGCTTGGAAGCAGGGCAAGAGACCCAGTACTTC
CASSLEAGQETQYF
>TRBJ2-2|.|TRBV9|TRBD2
TGTGCCAGCAGCGAACTAGCGGGAGCGTTCGGGGAGCTGTTTTTT
CASSELAGAFGELFF
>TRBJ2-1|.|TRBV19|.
TGTGCCAGTAGTATGGGGGCGCGTTACAATGAGCAGTTCTTC
CASSMGARYNEQFF
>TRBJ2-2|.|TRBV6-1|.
TGTGCCAGCGGCCGGATCGCGAGGAACACCGGGGAGCTGTTTTTT
CASGRIARNTGELFF